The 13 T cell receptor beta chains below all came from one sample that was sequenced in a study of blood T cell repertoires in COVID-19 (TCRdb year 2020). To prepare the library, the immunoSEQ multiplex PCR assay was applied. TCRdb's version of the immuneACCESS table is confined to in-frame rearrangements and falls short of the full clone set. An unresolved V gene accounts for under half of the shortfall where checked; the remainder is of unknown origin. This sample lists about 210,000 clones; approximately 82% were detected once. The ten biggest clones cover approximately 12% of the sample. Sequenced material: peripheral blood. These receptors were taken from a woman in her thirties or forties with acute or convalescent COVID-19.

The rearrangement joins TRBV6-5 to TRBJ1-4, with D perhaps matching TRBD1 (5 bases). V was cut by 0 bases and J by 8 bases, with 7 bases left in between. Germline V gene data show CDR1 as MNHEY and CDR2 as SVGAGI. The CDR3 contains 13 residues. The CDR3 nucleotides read TGTGCCAGCAGTTACTCCCGGGGGGAAAAACTGTTTTTT. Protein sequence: CASSYSRGEKLFF.

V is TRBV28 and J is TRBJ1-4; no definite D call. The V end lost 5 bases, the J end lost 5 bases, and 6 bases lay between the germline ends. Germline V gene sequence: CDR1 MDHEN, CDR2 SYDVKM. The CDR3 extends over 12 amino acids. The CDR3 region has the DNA TGTGCCAGCAGTACTCTAAATGAAAAACTGTTTTTT. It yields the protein CASSTLNEKLFF.

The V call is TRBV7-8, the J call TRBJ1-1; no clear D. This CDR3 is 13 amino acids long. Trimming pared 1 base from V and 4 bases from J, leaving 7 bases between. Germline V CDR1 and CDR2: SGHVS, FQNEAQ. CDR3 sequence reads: CASSLVRGTEAFF. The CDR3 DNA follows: TGTGCCAGCAGCTTAGTGCGGGGCACTGAAGCTTTCTTT.

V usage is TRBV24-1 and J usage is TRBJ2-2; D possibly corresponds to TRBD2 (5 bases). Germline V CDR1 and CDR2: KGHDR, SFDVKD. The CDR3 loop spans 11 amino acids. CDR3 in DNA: TGTGCTTCGGGGTCGGGCGGGGAGCTGTTTTTT. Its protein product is CASGSGGELFF.

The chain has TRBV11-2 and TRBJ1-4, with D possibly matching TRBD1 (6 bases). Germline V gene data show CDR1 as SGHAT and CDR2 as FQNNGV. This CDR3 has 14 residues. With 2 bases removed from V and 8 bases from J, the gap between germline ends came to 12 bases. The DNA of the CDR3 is TGTGCCAGCAGCTTAACCCGGGGGGGCGAAAAACTGTTTTTT. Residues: CASSLTRGGEKLFF.

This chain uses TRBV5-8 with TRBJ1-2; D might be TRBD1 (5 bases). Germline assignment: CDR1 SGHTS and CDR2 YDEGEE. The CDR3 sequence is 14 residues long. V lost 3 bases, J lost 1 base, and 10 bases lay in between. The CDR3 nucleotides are TGTGCCAGCAGCTCCCGACAGCGTAACTATGGCTACACCTTC. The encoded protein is CASSSRQRNYGYTF.

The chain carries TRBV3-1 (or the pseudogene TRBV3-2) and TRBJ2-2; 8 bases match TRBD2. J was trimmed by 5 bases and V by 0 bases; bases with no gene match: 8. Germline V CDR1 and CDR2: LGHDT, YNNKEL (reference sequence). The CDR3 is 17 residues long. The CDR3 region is CASSQERLAWRTGELFF. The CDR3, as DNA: TGTGCCAGCAGCCAAGAGCGACTAGCGTGGAGGACCGGGGAGCTGTTTTTT.

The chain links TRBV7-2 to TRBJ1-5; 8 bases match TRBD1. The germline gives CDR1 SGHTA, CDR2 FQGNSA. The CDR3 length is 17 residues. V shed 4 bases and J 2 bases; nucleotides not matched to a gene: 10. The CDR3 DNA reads TGTGCCAGCAGCTCGATGGCAGGGGGCGCGGGCAATCAGCCCCAGCATTTT. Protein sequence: CASSSMAGGAGNQPQHF. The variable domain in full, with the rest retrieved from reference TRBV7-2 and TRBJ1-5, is GAGVSQSPSNKVTEKGKDVELRCDPISGHTALYWYRQSLGQGLEFLIYFQGNSAPDKSGLPSDRFSAERTGGSVSTLTIQRTQQEDSAVYLCASSSMAGGAGNQPQHFGDGTRLSIL.

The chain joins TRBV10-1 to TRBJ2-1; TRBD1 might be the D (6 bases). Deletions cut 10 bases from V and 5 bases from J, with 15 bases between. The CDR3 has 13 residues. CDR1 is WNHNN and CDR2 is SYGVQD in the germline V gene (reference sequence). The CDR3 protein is CATSTTGNNEQFF. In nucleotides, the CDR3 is TGCGCCACCTCGACGACAGGAAACAATGAGCAGTTCTTC.

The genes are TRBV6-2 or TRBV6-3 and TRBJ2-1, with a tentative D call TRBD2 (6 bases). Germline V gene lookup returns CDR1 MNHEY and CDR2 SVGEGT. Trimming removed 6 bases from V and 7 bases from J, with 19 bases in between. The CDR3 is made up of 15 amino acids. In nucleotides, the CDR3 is TGTGCCAGCAGCCTACTAGCAGGGACGGGGAATGAGCAGTTCTTC. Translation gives CASSLLAGTGNEQFF.

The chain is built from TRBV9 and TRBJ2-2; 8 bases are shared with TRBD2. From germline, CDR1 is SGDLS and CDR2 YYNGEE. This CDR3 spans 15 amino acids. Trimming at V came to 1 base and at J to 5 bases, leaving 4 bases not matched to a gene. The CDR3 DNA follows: TGTGCCAGCAGCGTAAGCGAGCGGGAGACCGGGGAGCTGTTTTTT. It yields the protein CASSVSERETGELFF.

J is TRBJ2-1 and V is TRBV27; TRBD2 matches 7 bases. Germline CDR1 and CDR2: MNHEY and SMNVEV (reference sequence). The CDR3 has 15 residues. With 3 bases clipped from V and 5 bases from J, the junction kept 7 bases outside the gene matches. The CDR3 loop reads CASSFLASGDNEQFF. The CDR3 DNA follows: TGTGCCAGCAGTTTCCTCGCCAGCGGGGACAATGAGCAGTTCTTC.

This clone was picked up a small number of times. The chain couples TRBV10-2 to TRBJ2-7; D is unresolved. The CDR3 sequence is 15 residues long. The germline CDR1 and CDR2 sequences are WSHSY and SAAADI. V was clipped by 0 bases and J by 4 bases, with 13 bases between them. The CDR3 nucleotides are TGCGCCAGCAGTGAGTCCCTCTTTTCGGAGTACGAGCAGTACTTC. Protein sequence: CASSESLFSEYEQYF.